These 27 T cell receptor beta chains were all obtained from the same sample, sequenced in a study of T cells after yellow fever vaccination. TCRdb recomputed calls from the 5' RACE reads with MiXCR, one row per CDR3 protein. Among 170,000 or so distinct CDR3 sequences listed, roughly 8.8% were seen once. Sample: CD8+ T cells sorted from PBMCs, taken 45 days after the yellow fever booster vaccination. The source of these receptors is a man between 18 and 29 years old who received the YFV17D yellow fever vaccine.

This clonotype appeared a few times. The CDR3 region has the DNA TGTGCCAGCAGTTTCGGAGGGGATCCTTCCTACGAGCAGTACTTC. This translates into CASSFGGDPSYEQYF. The chain links TRBV27 to TRBJ2-7; D is possibly TRBD2 (6 bases). The V gene's germline CDR1 is MNHEY and CDR2 SMNVEV (reference sequence). This CDR3 comprises 15 residues. V was pared by 3 bases and J by 1 base, with 13 bases between.

This chain uses TRBV4-3 with TRBJ1-5; D is undetermined. The germline V gene encodes CDR1 LGHNA and CDR2 YSLEER. Trimming cost V 0 bases and J 0 bases, with 6 bases left between them. The CDR3 consists of 15 residues. The CDR3 region is CASSQDRYSNQPQHF. The CDR3 DNA reads as TGCGCCAGCAGCCAAGACCGGTATAGCAATCAGCCCCAGCATTTT.

The chain joins TRBV6-5 to TRBJ2-2, with TRBD1 as a possible D gene (5 bases). Germline V lookup: CDR1 MNHEY, CDR2 SVGAGI. This CDR3 region has 17 residues. V shed 4 bases and J shed 0 bases, with 15 bases lying between them. CDR3 coding DNA: TGTGCCAGCAGTTTAAACCCTGGCAGGGCGAACACCGGGGAGCTGTTTTTT. It codes for CASSLNPGRANTGELFF.

The chain uses TRBV7-9 and TRBJ1-3, with D unclear. The germline V gene encodes CDR1 SEHNR and CDR2 FQNEAQ (reference sequence). The CDR3 is 16 residues long. Trimming removed 3 bases from V and 0 bases from J, with 12 bases in between. The CDR3 is CASSFFHRSSGNTIYF. The CDR3 region has the DNA TGTGCCAGCAGCTTTTTTCACAGAAGCTCTGGAAACACCATATATTTT.

This chain connects TRBV27 to TRBJ1-5; D possibly corresponds to TRBD1 (5 bases). This CDR3 spans 14 amino acids. From germline, CDR1 is MNHEY and CDR2 SMNVEV (reference sequence). Trimming cost V 5 bases and J 7 bases, with 15 bases left between them. The CDR3 spells CASSLLGTAQPQHF. CDR3 in DNA: TGTGCCAGCAGTCTACTTGGGACTGCACAGCCCCAGCATTTT.

The rearrangement links TRBV7-2 to TRBJ2-2; D might be TRBD1 (6 bases). Between the trimmed V and J ends, which lost 6 bases and 1 base, there was a span of 12 bases. Germline V gene lookup returns CDR1 SGHTA and CDR2 FQGNSA. This CDR3 region has 15 residues. This CDR3 is CASSQARGNTGELFF. The DNA for the CDR3 is TGTGCCAGCAGTCAAGCCAGGGGGAACACCGGGGAGCTGTTTTTT.

The chain uses TRBV7-6 and TRBJ1-1, with a weak D call TRBD1 (5 bases). CDR3 length: 15 amino acids. Germline CDR1 and CDR2: SGHVS and FNYEAQ. The V gene lost 1 base and the J gene lost 3 bases, with 12 bases spanning the gap. Written as DNA, the CDR3 is TGTGCCAGCAGCTTAGACTCGGAGGGGTACACTGAAGCTTTCTTT. This gives the protein CASSLDSEGYTEAFF.

The rearrangement joins TRBV12-3 or TRBV12-4 to TRBJ1-5; D gene ambiguous. This CDR3 is built from 12 residues. V lost 2 bases and J 5 bases, leaving 4 bases between the germline ends. The CDR3: CASSLMDQPQHF. For the CDR3, the DNA is TGTGCCAGCAGTTTAATGGATCAGCCCCAGCATTTT.

This clonotype was counted a few times. The J gene is TRBJ1-1, the V gene TRBV7-2; D may be TRBD1 (6 bases). V lost 5 bases to trimming and J lost 8 bases, with 15 bases between them. CDR1 is SGHTA, CDR2 FQGNSA, per germline. CDR3 length: 13 amino acids. Written as DNA, the CDR3 is TGTGCCAGCAGCGCTGCGGACCAGGGGGAAGCTTTCTTT. It yields the protein CASSAADQGEAFF. Complete variable domain (other parts from reference TRBV7-2 and TRBJ1-1): GAGVSQSPSNKVTEKGKDVELRCDPISGHTALYWYRQSLGQGLEFLIYFQGNSAPDKSGLPSDRFSAERTGGSVSTLTIQRTQQEDSAVYLCASSAADQGEAFFGQGTRLTVV.

This clonotype was picked up a small number of times. The chain has TRBV9 and TRBJ1-2; no definite D call. This CDR3 is 15 amino acids long. Germline loops: CDR1 SGDLS, CDR2 YYNGEE. V was trimmed by 3 bases and J by 0 bases, leaving 12 bases between them. CDR3: CASSGYQVANYGYTF. In nucleotides, the CDR3 is TGTGCCAGCAGCGGTTACCAGGTAGCTAACTATGGCTACACCTTC.

The chain employs TRBV6-5 and TRBJ2-5, with 8 nucleotides matching TRBD2. Per germline, CDR1 MNHEY and CDR2 SVGAGI. The CDR3 runs 17 residues. Trimming took 2 bases from V and 5 from J; bases not matched to a gene: 13. The CDR3 reads CASSYSFGGGGYETQYF. The CDR3 DNA is TGTGCCAGCAGTTACAGCTTCGGGGGGGGCGGTTATGAGACCCAGTACTTC.

On this clonotype itself: The missing conserved phenylalanine or tryptophan at the end of this CDR3 makes a read error likely. V is TRBV4-1 and J is TRBJ1-6; 7 positions agree with TRBD1. This CDR3 contains 16 residues. With V trimmed by 0 bases and J by 6 bases, 5 bases remained unmatched. Germline loops: CDR1 MGHRA, CDR2 YSYEKL. This CDR3 is CASSQDPGTANSPLHL. CDR3 nucleotide sequence: TGCGCCAGCAGCCAAGACCCCGGGACAGCTAATTCACCCCTCCACCTT.

This clonotype was recorded at least ten times. The V call is TRBV7-8, the J call TRBJ2-1; 7 bases map to TRBD1. Unmatched junction bases numbered 6, after V lost 2 bases and J lost 5 bases. The CDR3 is made up of 15 amino acids. Germline CDR1 reads SGHVS; CDR2 reads FQNEAQ. The CDR3 DNA reads TGTGCCAGCAGCTTACGGCAGGGGGTGAACAATGAGCAGTTCTTC. Translating it yields CASSLRQGVNNEQFF. The whole variable domain, filled in from reference TRBV7-8 and TRBJ2-1, reads GAGVSQSPRYKVAKRGQDVALRCDPISGHVSLFWYQQALGQGPEFLTYFQNEAQLDKSGLPSDRFFAERPEGSVSTLKIQRTQQEDSAVYLCASSLRQGVNNEQFFGPGTRLTVL.

This clonotype was detected ten times or more. This chain joins TRBV7-9 and TRBJ2-7; 7 bases map to TRBD2. The CDR3 is made up of 15 amino acids. V gave up 7 bases and J gave up 5 bases; unmatched junction bases: 14. CDR1 is SEHNR and CDR2 is FQNEAQ in the germline V gene (reference sequence). As DNA, the CDR3 is TGTGCCAGCACGAGCGGGGCTCCCCCTGCGGACGAGCAGTACTTC. This translates into CASTSGAPPADEQYF. The full variable domain, rest sourced from reference TRBV7-9 and TRBJ2-7, is DTGVSQNPRHKITKRGQNVTFRCDPISEHNRLYWYRQTLGQGPEFLTYFQNEAQLEKSRLLSDRFSAERPKGSFSTLEIQRTEQGDSAMYLCASTSGAPPADEQYFGPGTRLTVT.

The chain is built from TRBV5-1 and TRBJ1-2, with D possibly being TRBD1 (6 bases). Trimming stripped 4 bases from V and 6 bases from J, with 19 bases between. Germline CDR1 and CDR2: SGHRS and YFSETQ. This CDR3 is 15 amino acids long. This CDR3 is CASSPHRVSPDGYTF. The CDR3 DNA sequence: TGCGCCAGCAGCCCACACAGGGTTTCCCCAGATGGCTACACCTTC.

This clonotype was counted only a few times. The chain carries TRBV6-4 and TRBJ1-5; D not certain. The CDR3 sequence is 15 residues long. CDR1 is MRHNA and CDR2 is SNTAGT in the germline V gene. V was clipped by 3 bases and J by 0 bases, with 9 bases between them. This CDR3 reads CASSESPYSNQPQHF. The CDR3 DNA is TGTGCCAGCAGTGAGTCTCCCTATAGCAATCAGCCCCAGCATTTT.

This clonotype has only a few counts. The chain joins TRBV5-6 to TRBJ1-1, with D possibly matching TRBD1 (6 bases). V was shortened by 2 bases and J by 2 bases, with 13 bases between the two germline ends. The CDR3 sequence is 15 residues long. In germline, CDR1 is SGHDT, CDR2 YYEEEE. The CDR3 is CASSFFRGQNTEAFF. The CDR3 DNA is TGTGCCAGCAGCTTCTTCCGGGGACAAAACACTGAAGCTTTCTTT.

In this sample, this clonotype turned up a few times. This rearrangement joins TRBV29-1 to TRBJ1-1, with 7 nucleotides matching TRBD1. Germline V lookup: CDR1 SQVTM, CDR2 ANQGSEA. The V segment lost 6 bases and the J segment 4 bases; nucleotides outside the gene matches: 2. This CDR3 region has 11 residues. The CDR3 here is CSVDRATEAFF. The CDR3 bases are TGCAGCGTCGACAGGGCCACTGAAGCTTTCTTT.

The chain couples TRBV7-2 to TRBJ2-3; possible D gene TRBD1, 6 bases. Trimming left V 4 bases short and J 1 base short, with 18 bases between. This CDR3 is 17 amino acids long. Germline CDR1 and CDR2: SGHTA and FQGNSA. CDR3 DNA sequence: TGTGCCAGCAGCTGGGCCACAGGGCCATTCGGCACAGATACGCAGTATTTT. Translated, it gives CASSWATGPFGTDTQYF.

V is TRBV7-9 and J is TRBJ1-2; perhaps TRBD1 as D (6 bases). Germline CDR1 and CDR2: SEHNR and FQNEAQ (reference sequence). V was trimmed by 7 bases and J by 7 bases, leaving 19 bases between them. This CDR3 is built from 14 residues. The CDR3 coding sequence is TGTGCCAGCATCCCCACGACAGGTCTAATTGGCTACACCTTC. This encodes CASIPTTGLIGYTF.

This clonotype was detected a few times. The chain carries TRBV6-2 or TRBV6-3 and TRBJ2-5; TRBD2 matches 7 bases. This CDR3 is 20 amino acids long. Germline V gene data show CDR1 as MNHEY and CDR2 as SVGEGT. V lost 5 bases, J lost 0 bases, and 21 bases stayed unmatched. The CDR3 loop reads CASSPYLPSGVAGDQETQYF. CDR3 DNA: TGTGCCAGCAGTCCTTATCTCCCGTCCGGAGTCGCGGGGGACCAAGAGACCCAGTACTTC.

The rearrangement links TRBV5-1 to TRBJ2-3, with a weak D call TRBD2 (9 bases). This CDR3 has 18 amino acids. The V end lost 2 bases, the J end lost 0 bases, and 19 bases lay between the germline ends. CDR1 and CDR2 from the germline V gene are SGHRS and YFSETQ. The CDR3 loop reads CASSFRGGRDRSTDTQYF. CDR3 DNA: TGCGCCAGCAGCTTCCGAGGCGGGAGGGACAGGAGCACAGATACGCAGTATTTT.

The chain links TRBV6-2 or TRBV6-3 to TRBJ2-1; D is perhaps TRBD1 or TRBD2 (5 bases each). The CDR3 runs to 16 residues. V lost 5 bases to trimming and J lost 0 bases, with 14 bases between them. CDR1 and CDR2 from the germline V gene are MNHEY and SVGEGT. CDR3 sequence reads: CASSRPGPSSYNEQFF. CDR3 in DNA: TGTGCCAGCAGTCGGCCGGGACCGAGCTCCTACAATGAGCAGTTCTTC.

In nucleotides, the CDR3 is TGTGCCAGCAGTAATATTACGGGCCCCGCCTGGGGTGGCTACACCTTC. It translates to CASSNITGPAWGGYTF. The chain recombines TRBV2 with TRBJ1-2; D gene uncertain. CDR3 length equals 16 residues. Per germline, CDR1 SNHLY and CDR2 FYNNEI. V dropped 5 bases and J dropped 7 bases, with 23 bases sitting between them.

V usage is TRBV27 and J usage is TRBJ2-1; 7 bases fit TRBD2. The CDR3 runs to 14 residues. Germline trimming cut 6 bases from V and 8 bases from J; bases unmatched to any gene: 10. Germline-derived CDR1 and CDR2 are MNHEY and SMNVEV (reference sequence). The DNA for the CDR3 is TGTGCCAGCAGACCGGGGGGAAATAGGTATGAGCAGTTCTTC. Its protein is CASRPGGNRYEQFF.

This clonotype came up a few times. The chain uses TRBV5-1 and TRBJ1-1; D perhaps matches TRBD1 (5 bases). The germline V gene encodes CDR1 SGHRS and CDR2 YFSETQ. The CDR3 extends over 13 amino acids. Trimming left V 2 bases short and J 7 bases short, with 12 bases between. As DNA, the CDR3 is TGCGCCAGCAGCTTTTCAGGGTCCGATGAAGCTTTCTTT. Translating gives CASSFSGSDEAFF.

In its sample, this clonotype was seen a few times. The chain recombines TRBV5-6 with TRBJ2-2; D might be TRBD1 (6 bases). Trimming left V 4 bases short and J 1 base short, with 14 bases between. The CDR3 covers 16 residues. Germline V gene lookup returns CDR1 SGHDT and CDR2 YYEEEE. The CDR3 region is CASSLLPQGNTGELFF. The CDR3 DNA follows: TGTGCCAGCAGCCTACTACCACAGGGGAACACCGGGGAGCTGTTTTTT.